These 11 T cell receptor beta chains were sequenced from one sample in a study of technical replicates of blood from several donors. Some clones are missing from TCRdb's copy, which holds only in-frame ones; the method was immunoSEQ multiplex PCR. This sample has about 84,000 clones, with roughly 98% found just once. The sequenced material came from T cells isolated from PBMCs. These receptors were taken from a human donor in good health.

The chain uses TRBV28 and TRBJ2-7, with D possibly matching TRBD1 (5 bases). The CDR3 covers 14 residues. Trimming cost V 6 bases and J 2 bases, with 14 bases left between them. Germline V gives CDR1 MDHEN, CDR2 SYDVKM. The CDR3 DNA reads as TGTGCCAGCAGACCGTCGGACAATCCCTACGAGCAGTACTTC. It codes for CASRPSDNPYEQYF. The full variable domain, completed using reference TRBV28 and TRBJ2-7, is DVKVTQSSRYLVKRTGEKVFLECVQDMDHENMFWYRQDPGLGLRLIYFSYDVKMKEKGDIPEGYSVSREKKERFSLILESASTNQTSMYLCASRPSDNPYEQYFGPGTRLTVT.

This chain links TRBV7-9 with TRBJ1-1; unclear D gene. The CDR3 sequence is 12 residues long. Germline CDR1 is SEHNR and CDR2 is FQNEAQ (reference sequence). V was clipped by 7 bases and J by 0 bases, with 6 bases between them. The CDR3 nucleotides are TGTGCCAGCACGTCTATGAACACTGAAGCTTTCTTT. Translation: CASTSMNTEAFF. Full variable domain (missing parts from reference TRBV7-9 and TRBJ1-1): DTGVSQNPRHKITKRGQNVTFRCDPISEHNRLYWYRQTLGQGPEFLTYFQNEAQLEKSRLLSDRFSAERPKGSFSTLEIQRTEQGDSAMYLCASTSMNTEAFFGQGTRLTVV.

The chain has TRBV29-1 and TRBJ2-3; 9 positions match TRBD2. CDR1 is SQVTM and CDR2 is ANQGSEA in the germline V gene. The ends lost 6 bases at V and 4 bases at J; junction bases unmatched: 17. The CDR3 is made up of 17 amino acids. The CDR3 here is CSVLGREGDLGADTQYF. The CDR3 nucleotides are TGCAGCGTGCTAGGGCGGGAGGGGGATTTGGGGGCAGATACGCAGTATTTT.

This chain connects TRBV30 to TRBJ1-4; 9 bases align to TRBD1. V dropped 3 bases and J dropped 3; count of bases not matched to a gene: 2. The CDR3 is 14 residues long. CDR1 GTSNPN and CDR2 SVGIG come from the germline V gene (reference sequence). The CDR3: CAWRGTGSNEKLFF. Here the CDR3 DNA reads TGTGCCTGGAGGGGGACAGGGTCTAATGAAAAACTGTTTTTT. Filled out from reference TRBV30 and TRBJ1-4, the complete variable domain reads SQTIHQWPATLVQPVGSPLSLECTVEGTSNPNLYWYRQAAGRGLQLLFYSVGIGQISSEVPQNLSASRPQDRQFILSSKKLLLSDSGFYLCAWRGTGSNEKLFFGSGTQLSVL.

The chain couples TRBV11-1 to TRBJ1-1; 7 nucleotides agree with TRBD1. V was clipped by 5 bases and J by 3 bases; unmatched bases: 12. Germline V gives CDR1 SGHAT, CDR2 FQDESV (reference sequence). CDR3 length equals 16 residues. CDR3 region: CASSLDRERSYTEAFF. CDR3 sequence (DNA): TGTGCCAGCAGCCTTGACAGGGAGAGGAGTTACACTGAAGCTTTCTTT.

The DNA for the CDR3 is TGTGCCAGCAGTTACGGGGGGGCGCCTGACTATGGCTACACCTTC. Translating gives CASSYGGAPDYGYTF. The V and J genes are TRBV6-6 and TRBJ1-2, with D tentatively TRBD1 (6 bases). This CDR3 spans 15 amino acids. V was pared by 2 bases and J by 3 bases, with 13 bases between. Germline V CDR1 and CDR2: MNHNY, SVGAGI (reference sequence).

The chain links TRBV5-1 to TRBJ2-3; a weak D match, TRBD2 (6 bases). The CDR3 consists of 15 residues. V lost 6 bases and J lost 4, with 18 bases in between. Germline-derived CDR1 and CDR2 are SGHRS and YFSETQ. CDR3 nucleotide sequence: TGCGCCAGCACAGGTCTTTCGGCGGGGCCAGATACGCAGTATTTT. Its translation: CASTGLSAGPDTQYF.

The chain joins TRBV7-2 to TRBJ2-7; a weak D match, TRBD2 (6 bases). The V gene's germline CDR1 is SGHTA and CDR2 FQGNSA. This CDR3 comprises 16 residues. V was cut by 1 base and J by 3 bases, with 16 bases left in between. Here the CDR3 reads CASSLGGQAGNYEQYF. CDR3 DNA: TGTGCCAGCAGCTTAGGAGGGCAGGCGGGAAACTACGAGCAGTACTTC.

V is TRBV9 and J is TRBJ2-5; the D gene is possibly TRBD2 (5 bases). Trimming shortened V by 0 bases and J by 4 bases, and 13 bases separated the two germline ends. Germline values: CDR1 SGDLS, CDR2 YYNGEE. The CDR3 has 15 amino acids. In DNA form, the CDR3 reads TGTGCCAGCAGCGTAGGTGGCGGGCCGGGAGAGACCCAGTACTTC. Its protein product is CASSVGGGPGETQYF.

V usage is TRBV6-5 and J usage is TRBJ2-7; 12 bases fit TRBD2. Trimming removed 2 bases from V and 1 base from J; junction bases left unmatched: 3. Per germline, CDR1 MNHEY and CDR2 SVGAGI. This CDR3 comprises 16 residues. The chain's CDR3 is CASSYGTSGWSYEQYF. The CDR3 DNA is TGTGCCAGCAGTTACGGGACTAGCGGGTGGTCCTACGAGCAGTACTTC.

This chain joins TRBV19 and TRBJ1-1; perhaps TRBD1 as D (6 bases). CDR1 and CDR2 from the germline V gene are LNHDA and SQIVND (reference sequence). This CDR3 is 15 amino acids long. The V and J ends lost 4 bases and 0 bases respectively, with 12 bases between them. DNA of the CDR3: TGTGCCAGTAGTAAAACAGGGATTATGAACACTGAAGCTTTCTTT. Residues: CASSKTGIMNTEAFF. Full variable domain (missing parts from reference TRBV19 and TRBJ1-1): DGGITQSPKYLFRKEGQNVTLSCEQNLNHDAMYWYRQDPGQGLRLIYYSQIVNDFQKGDIAEGYSVSREKKESFPLTVTSAQKNPTAFYLCASSKTGIMNTEAFFGQGTRLTVV.